This T cell receptor beta chain was sequenced for a study of T cell responses to AZD1222 COVID-19 vaccine. The table came from immunoSEQ multiplex PCR; TCRdb's copy has only in-frame clones and leaves some out. The sample records about 100,000 clones, about 88% being singletons. Sequences were derived from peripheral blood, sampled on day 0 of AZD1222 vaccination. This TCR was recovered from an adult in good health.

This CDR3 is CASSPRRGIAGGYEQYF. In DNA form, the CDR3 reads TGTGCCAGCAGCCCACGCCGTGGAATAGCGGGAGGGTACGAGCAGTACTTC. This chain uses TRBV5-8 with TRBJ2-7, with 11 bases matching TRBD2. V lost 4 bases and J lost 4; bases outside the gene matches: 13. There are 17 residues in the CDR3. Germline V gene lookup returns CDR1 SGHTS and CDR2 YDEGEE.